A selection of T cell receptor beta chains follows, all from one sample in a study of OX40 agonist ivuxolimab in advanced cancers. The table came from immunoSEQ multiplex PCR; TCRdb's copy has only in-frame clones and leaves some out. The repertoire consists of 50,000 or so clones, with roughly four fifths occurring once and the leading ten covering 0.7% to 0.8%. The starting material was CD4+ or CD8+ T cells sorted from blood, obtained in a trial of the OX40 agonist ivuxolimab. These receptor sequences come from an adult with an advanced solid tumor such as melanoma, head and neck, liver or kidney cancer. CDR3s include the opening cysteine and the closing phenylalanine or tryptophan. D genes are given only for firm matches.

>TRBV2|13|TRBJ1-4|.
TGTGCCAGCGGGCCCAAGGAGAATGAAAAACTGTTTTTT
CASGPKENEKLFF
>TRBV5-1|16|TRBJ2-5|TRBD2
TGCGCCAGCAGAGAGGGGCCCCCGGGACTAGAAGAGACCCAGTACTTC
CASREGPPGLEETQYF
>TRBV5-1|14|TRBJ2-5|.
TGCGCCAGCAGCCCTTCCCACAGTCAAGAGACCCAGTACTTC
CASSPSHSQETQYF
>TRBV19|15|TRBJ1-2|TRBD1
TGTGCCACCAGAAAACCAACGCAGGGGGCTCAGGGCTACACCTTC
CATRKPTQGAQGYTF
>TRBV11-2|14|TRBJ2-5|TRBD2
TGTGCCAGCAGCCGAGCGGGGGGATTAGAGACCCAGTACTTC
CASSRAGGLETQYF
>TRBV7-9|16|TRBJ2-5|TRBD2
TGTGCCAGCAGCTCAAAGGGGGGGCTAGCGGGAGAGACCCAGTACTTC
CASSSKGGLAGETQYF
>TRBV7-9|13|TRBJ2-2|.
TGTGCCAGCAAGATCCGCAGAGGCGGGGAGCTGTTTTTT
CASKIRRGGELFF
>TRBV7-9|16|TRBJ2-3|.
TGTGCCAGCAGCCCAAAGGGGGGGTTCCGAACAGATACGCAGTATTTT
CASSPKGGFRTDTQYF
>TRBV6-1|13|TRBJ2-2|.
TGTGCCAGCCGGACGTATAACACCGGGGAGCTGTTTTTT
CASRTYNTGELFF
>TRBV5-4|17|TRBJ2-1|TRBD2
TGTGCCAGCAGCTCGGAGGCTAGCGGGGGATCCTACAATGAGCAGTTCTTC
CASSSEASGGSYNEQFF
>TRBV5-1|15|TRBJ2-5|.
TGCGCCAGCAGCCCCATTGGGGCTAGCGAAGAGACCCAGTACTTC
CASSPIGASEETQYF
>TRBV7-9|17|TRBJ1-2|TRBD1
TGTGCCAGCAGCTTAGCTAACTTGGGACAGTCTAACTATGGCTACACCTTC
CASSLANLGQSNYGYTF
>TRBV5-1|17|TRBJ2-7|.
TGCGCCAGCAGCTCGATTCAAACTGGACATGACGGTCTCGAGCAGTACTTC
CASSSIQTGHDGLEQYF
>TRBV6-1|18|TRBJ2-6|TRBD1
TGTGCCAGCAGTGCAACCAGGGGGCGCGACTCTGGGGCCAACGTCCTGACTTTC
CASSATRGRDSGANVLTF
>TRBV5-8|14|TRBJ1-1|.
TGTGCCAGCAGCTTGGGGTTAGGAGACACTGAAGCTTTCTTT
CASSLGLGDTEAFF
>TRBV19|14|TRBJ2-3|.
TGTGCCAGTAGTATTAGGGACAGCACAGATACGCAGTATTTT
CASSIRDSTDTQYF
>TRBV10-1|13|TRBJ2-1|.
TGCGCCAGCAGTGCGGACAGTTACAATGAGCAGTTCTTC
CASSADSYNEQFF